The T cell receptor (beta chain) under discussion was sequenced for a study of blood T cell repertoires in COVID-19. In the original workflow: Reference gene primers were amplified, and this amplification served to estimate nucleated cell counts. Repertoires were generated with immunoSEQ multiplex PCR, while TCRdb's copy carries only in-frame clones and drops some. V, J and clone size were drawn from that table, and D and trimming were deduced from the DNA. The sample shows about 200,000 clones, roughly 80% of them seen only once. Trimming cost V 3 bases and J 4 bases, with 15 bases left between them. Germline-derived CDR1 and CDR2 are GTSNPN and SVGIG (reference sequence). The CDR3 totals 14 residues.

Sequencing was carried out using peripheral blood. This sequence joins TRBV30 and TRBJ1-2, with D possibly matching TRBD1 (5 bases). The sequence came from a man aged 55 to 70 with acute or convalescent COVID-19. The CDR3 region has the DNA TGTGCCTGGAGCCGGACACGCTCCTCCTATGGCTACACCTTC. This encodes CAWSRTRSSYGYTF. Full variable domain (remainder filled in from reference TRBV30 and TRBJ1-2): SQTIHQWPATLVQPVGSPLSLECTVEGTSNPNLYWYRQAAGRGLQLLFYSVGIGQISSEVPQNLSASRPQDRQFILSSKKLLLSDSGFYLCAWSRTRSSYGYTFGSGTRLTVV.